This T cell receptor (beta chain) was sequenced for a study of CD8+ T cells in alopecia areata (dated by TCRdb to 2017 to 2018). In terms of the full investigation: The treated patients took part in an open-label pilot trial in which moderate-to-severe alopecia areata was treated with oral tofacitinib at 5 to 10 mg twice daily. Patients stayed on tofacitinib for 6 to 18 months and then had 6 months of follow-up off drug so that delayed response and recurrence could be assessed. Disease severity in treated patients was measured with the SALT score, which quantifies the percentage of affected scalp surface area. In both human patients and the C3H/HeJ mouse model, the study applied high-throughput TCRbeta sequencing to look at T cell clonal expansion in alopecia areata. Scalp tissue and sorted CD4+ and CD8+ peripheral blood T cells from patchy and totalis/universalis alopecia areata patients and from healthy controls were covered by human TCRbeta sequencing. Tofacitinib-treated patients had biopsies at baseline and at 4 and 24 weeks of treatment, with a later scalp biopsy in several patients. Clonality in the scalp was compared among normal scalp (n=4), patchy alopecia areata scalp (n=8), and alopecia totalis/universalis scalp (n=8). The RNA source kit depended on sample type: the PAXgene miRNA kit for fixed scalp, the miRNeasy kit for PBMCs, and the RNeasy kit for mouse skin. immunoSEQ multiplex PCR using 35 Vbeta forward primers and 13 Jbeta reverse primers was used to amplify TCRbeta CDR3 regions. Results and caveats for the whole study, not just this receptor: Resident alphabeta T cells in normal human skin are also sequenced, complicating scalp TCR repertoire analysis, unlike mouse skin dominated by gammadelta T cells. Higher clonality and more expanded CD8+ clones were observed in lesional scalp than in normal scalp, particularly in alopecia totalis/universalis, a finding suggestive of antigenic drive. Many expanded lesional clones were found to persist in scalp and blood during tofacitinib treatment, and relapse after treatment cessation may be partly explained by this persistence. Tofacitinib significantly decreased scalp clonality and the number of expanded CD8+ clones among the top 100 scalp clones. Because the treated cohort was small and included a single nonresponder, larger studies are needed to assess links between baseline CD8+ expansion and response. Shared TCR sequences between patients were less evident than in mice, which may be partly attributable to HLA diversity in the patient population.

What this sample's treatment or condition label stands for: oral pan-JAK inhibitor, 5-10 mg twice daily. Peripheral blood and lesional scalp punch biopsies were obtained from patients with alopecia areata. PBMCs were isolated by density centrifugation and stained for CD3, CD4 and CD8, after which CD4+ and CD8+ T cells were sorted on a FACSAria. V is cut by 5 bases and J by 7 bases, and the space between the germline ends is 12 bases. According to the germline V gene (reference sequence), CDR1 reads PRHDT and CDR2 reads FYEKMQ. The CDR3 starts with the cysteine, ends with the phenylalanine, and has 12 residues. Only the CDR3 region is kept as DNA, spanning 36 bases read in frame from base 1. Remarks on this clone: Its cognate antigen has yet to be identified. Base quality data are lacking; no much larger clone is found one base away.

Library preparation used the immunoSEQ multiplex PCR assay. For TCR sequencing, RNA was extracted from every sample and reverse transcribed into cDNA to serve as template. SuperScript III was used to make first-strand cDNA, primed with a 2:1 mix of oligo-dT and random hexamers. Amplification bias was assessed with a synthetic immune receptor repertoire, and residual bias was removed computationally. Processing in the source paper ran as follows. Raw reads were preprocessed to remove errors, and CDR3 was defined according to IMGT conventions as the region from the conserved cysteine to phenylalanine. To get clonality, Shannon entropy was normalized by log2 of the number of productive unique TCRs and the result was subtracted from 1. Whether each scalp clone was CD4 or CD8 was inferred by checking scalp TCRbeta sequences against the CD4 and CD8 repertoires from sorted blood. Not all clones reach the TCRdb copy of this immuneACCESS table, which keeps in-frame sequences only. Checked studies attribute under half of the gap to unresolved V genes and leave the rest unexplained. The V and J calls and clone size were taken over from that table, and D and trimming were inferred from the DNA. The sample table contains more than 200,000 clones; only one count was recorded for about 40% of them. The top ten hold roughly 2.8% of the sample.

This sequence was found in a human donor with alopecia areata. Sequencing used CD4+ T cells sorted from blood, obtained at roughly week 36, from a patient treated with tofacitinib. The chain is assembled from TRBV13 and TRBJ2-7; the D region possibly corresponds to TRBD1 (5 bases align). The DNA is TGTGCCAGCAGCCTCAATAGACAGGAGCAGTACTTC. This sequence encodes CASSLNRQEQYF.